This note documents a single T cell receptor beta chain sequence. Its antigen is undetermined. Assay: immunoSEQ multiplex PCR; the TCRdb copy retains only in-frame clones and omits some. The sample shows 50,000 to 75,000 clones, approximately 93% of them seen only once. The source of the sample is a study of T cells in localized non-small cell lung cancer. Study results and limitations: Higher T cell density in the blood was associated with longer overall survival, whereas higher adjacent-lung clonality associated with shorter survival. Of the top 100 tumor clones, median around 50 were in adjacent lung, around 28 among its top 100. T cell clonality was highest in uninvolved adjacent lung, above tumor. Heterogeneity cannot be ruled out, as sequencing used one tumor region only.

The CDR3 consists of 13 residues. Germline loops: CDR1 LNHDA, CDR2 SQIVND (reference sequence). V lost 5 bases to trimming and J lost 6 bases; unmatched junction nucleotides: 7. The sample in question was peripheral blood, obtained before any cancer treatment. V gene TRBV19 combines with J gene TRBJ2-7; 7 nucleotides match TRBD1. The receptor's source is a man aged 35-75 years with stage I lung adenocarcinoma. CDR3 protein: CASSLRDSLEQYF. The CDR3 DNA sequence: TGTGCCAGTAGTTTGAGGGACAGCCTCGAGCAGTACTTC. The variable domain in full, completed from reference TRBV19 and TRBJ2-7, reads DGGITQSPKYLFRKEGQNVTLSCEQNLNHDAMYWYRQDPGQGLRLIYYSQIVNDFQKGDIAEGYSVSREKKESFPLTVTSAQKNPTAFYLCASSLRDSLEQYFGPGTRLTVT.